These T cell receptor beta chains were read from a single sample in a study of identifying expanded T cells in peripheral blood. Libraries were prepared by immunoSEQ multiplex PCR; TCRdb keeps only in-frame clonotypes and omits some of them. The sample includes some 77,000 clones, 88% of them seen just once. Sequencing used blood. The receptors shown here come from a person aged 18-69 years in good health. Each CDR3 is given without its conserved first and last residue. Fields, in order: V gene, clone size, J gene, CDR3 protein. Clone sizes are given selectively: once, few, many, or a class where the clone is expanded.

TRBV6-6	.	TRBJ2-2	ASSYQTGGTGELF
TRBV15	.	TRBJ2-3	ATSSSRTSTQY
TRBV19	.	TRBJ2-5	ASSMVGQQETQY
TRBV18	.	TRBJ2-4	ASSQDRRNIQY
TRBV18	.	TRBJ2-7	ASSTASYEQY
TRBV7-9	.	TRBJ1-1	ASSSQGARTEAF
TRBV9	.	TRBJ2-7	ASSVSSGGASYEQY
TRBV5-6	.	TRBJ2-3	ASSLMGLAKDTQY
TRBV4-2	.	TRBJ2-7	ASSQDGTSGVSSYEQY
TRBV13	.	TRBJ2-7	ASSFEGGNSYEQY
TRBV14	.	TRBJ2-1	ASSTHNEQF
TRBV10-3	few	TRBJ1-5	AISESRQPQH
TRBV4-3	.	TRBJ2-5	ASSQVGRRPGLAGGGGQY